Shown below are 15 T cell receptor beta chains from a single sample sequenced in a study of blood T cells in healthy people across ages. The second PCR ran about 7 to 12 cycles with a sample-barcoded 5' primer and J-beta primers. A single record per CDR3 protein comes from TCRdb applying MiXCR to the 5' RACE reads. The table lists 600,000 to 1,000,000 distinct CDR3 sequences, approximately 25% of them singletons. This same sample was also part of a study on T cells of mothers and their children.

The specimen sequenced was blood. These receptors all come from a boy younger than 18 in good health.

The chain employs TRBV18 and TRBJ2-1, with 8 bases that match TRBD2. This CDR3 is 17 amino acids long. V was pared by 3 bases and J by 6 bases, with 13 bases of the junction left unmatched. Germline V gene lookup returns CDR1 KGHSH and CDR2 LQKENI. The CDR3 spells CASSPVVSGGPLNEQFF. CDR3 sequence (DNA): TGTGCCAGCTCACCGGTGGTGTCGGGAGGGCCTCTCAATGAGCAGTTCTTC.

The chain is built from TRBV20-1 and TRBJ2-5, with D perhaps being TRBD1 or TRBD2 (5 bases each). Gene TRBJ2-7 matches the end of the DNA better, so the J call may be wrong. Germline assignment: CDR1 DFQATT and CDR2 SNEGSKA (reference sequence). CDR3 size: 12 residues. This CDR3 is CSAPWDGYEQYF. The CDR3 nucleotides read TGCAGTGCTCCCTGGGACGGCTACGAGCAGTACTTC.

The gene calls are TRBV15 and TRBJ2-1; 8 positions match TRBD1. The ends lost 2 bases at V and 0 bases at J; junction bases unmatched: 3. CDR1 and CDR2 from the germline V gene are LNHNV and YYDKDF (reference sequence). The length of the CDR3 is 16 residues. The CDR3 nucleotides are TGTGCCACCAGCAGATTAACAGGGGGCTCCTACAATGAGCAGTTCTTC. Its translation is CATSRLTGGSYNEQFF. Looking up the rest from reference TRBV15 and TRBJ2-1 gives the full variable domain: DAMVIQNPRYQVTQFGKPVTLSCSQTLNHNVMYWYQQKSSQAPKLLFHYYDKDFNNEADTPDNFQSRRPNTSFCFLDIRSPGLGDTAMYLCATSRLTGGSYNEQFFGPGTRLTVL.

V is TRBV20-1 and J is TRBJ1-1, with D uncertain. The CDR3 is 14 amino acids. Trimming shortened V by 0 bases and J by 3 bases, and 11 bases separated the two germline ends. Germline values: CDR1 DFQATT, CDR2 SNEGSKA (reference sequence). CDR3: CSARDPRRDTEAFF. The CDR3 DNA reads TGCAGTGCTAGAGATCCCAGGAGAGACACTGAAGCTTTCTTT.

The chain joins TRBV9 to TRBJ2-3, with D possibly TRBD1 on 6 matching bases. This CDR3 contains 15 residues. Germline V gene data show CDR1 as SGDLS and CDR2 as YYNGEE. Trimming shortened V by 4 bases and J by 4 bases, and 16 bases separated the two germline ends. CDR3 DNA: TGTGCCAGCAGCTTCCACCAGGGGAAAGCAGATACGCAGTATTTT. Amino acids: CASSFHQGKADTQYF. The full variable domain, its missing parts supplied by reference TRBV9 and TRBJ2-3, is DSGVTQTPKHLITATGQRVTLRCSPRSGDLSVYWYQQSLDQGLQFLIQYYNGEERAKGNILERFSAQQFPDLHSELNLSSLELGDSALYFCASSFHQGKADTQYFGPGTRLTVL.

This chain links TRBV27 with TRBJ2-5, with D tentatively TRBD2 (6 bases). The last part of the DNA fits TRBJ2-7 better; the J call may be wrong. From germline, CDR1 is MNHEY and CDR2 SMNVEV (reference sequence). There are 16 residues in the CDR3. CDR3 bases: TGTGCCAGCAGCCTGGGCTCCGACGGGAGTGCGTACGAGCAGTACTTC. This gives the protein CASSLGSDGSAYEQYF.

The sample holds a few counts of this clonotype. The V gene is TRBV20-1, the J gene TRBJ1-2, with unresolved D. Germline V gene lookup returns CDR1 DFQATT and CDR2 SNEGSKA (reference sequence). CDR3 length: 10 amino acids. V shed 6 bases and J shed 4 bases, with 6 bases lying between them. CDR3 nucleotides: TGCAGTGCGTATACCTATGGCTACACCTTC. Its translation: CSAYTYGYTF.

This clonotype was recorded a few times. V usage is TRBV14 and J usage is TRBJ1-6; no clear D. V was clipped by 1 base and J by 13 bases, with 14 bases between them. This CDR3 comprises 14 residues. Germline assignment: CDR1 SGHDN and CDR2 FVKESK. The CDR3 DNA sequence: TGTGCCAGCAGCCAAGGACAAGCAAGGTCGCCCCTCCACTTT. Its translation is CASSQGQARSPLHF. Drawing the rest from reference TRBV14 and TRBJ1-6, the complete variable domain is EAGVTQFPSHSVIEKGQTVTLRCDPISGHDNLYWYRRVMGKEIKFLLHFVKESKQDESGMPNNRFLAERTGGTYSTLKVQPAELEDSGVYFCASSQGQARSPLHFGNGTRLTVT.

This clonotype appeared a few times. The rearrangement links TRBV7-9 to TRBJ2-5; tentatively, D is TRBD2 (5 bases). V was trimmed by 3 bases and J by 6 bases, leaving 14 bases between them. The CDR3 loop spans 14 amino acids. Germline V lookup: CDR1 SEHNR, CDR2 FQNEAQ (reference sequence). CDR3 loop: CASSLVGLGKTQYF. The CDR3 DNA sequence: TGTGCCAGCAGCTTGGTGGGCCTCGGGAAGACCCAGTACTTC. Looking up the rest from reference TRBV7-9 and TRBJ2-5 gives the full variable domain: DTGVSQNPRHKITKRGQNVTFRCDPISEHNRLYWYRQTLGQGPEFLTYFQNEAQLEKSRLLSDRFSAERPKGSFSTLEIQRTEQGDSAMYLCASSLVGLGKTQYFGPGTRLLVL.

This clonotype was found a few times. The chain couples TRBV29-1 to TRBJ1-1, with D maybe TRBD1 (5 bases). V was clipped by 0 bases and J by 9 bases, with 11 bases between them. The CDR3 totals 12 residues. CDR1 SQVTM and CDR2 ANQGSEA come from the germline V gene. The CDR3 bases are TGCAGCGTTGAAGATCAAGGGGTAAAAGCTTTCTTT. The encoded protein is CSVEDQGVKAFF.

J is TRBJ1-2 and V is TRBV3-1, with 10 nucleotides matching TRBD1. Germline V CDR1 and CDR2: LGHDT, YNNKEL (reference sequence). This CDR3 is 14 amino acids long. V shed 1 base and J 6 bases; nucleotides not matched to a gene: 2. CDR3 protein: CASSQVGTGDGYTF. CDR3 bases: TGTGCCAGCAGCCAAGTTGGGACAGGGGATGGCTACACCTTC.

The CDR3 loop is CASSSDTFGTANTEAFF. CDR3 DNA sequence: TGTGCCAGCAGTTCCGACACCTTTGGGACGGCGAACACTGAAGCTTTCTTT. The chain links TRBV28 to TRBJ1-1; the D gene is possibly TRBD1 (5 bases). CDR1 MDHEN and CDR2 SYDVKM come from the germline V gene. The CDR3 is 17 residues long. The V gene lost 4 bases and the J gene lost 1 base, with 19 bases spanning the gap. Filled out from reference TRBV28 and TRBJ1-1, the complete variable domain reads DVKVTQSSRYLVKRTGEKVFLECVQDMDHENMFWYRQDPGLGLRLIYFSYDVKMKEKGDIPEGYSVSREKKERFSLILESASTNQTSMYLCASSSDTFGTANTEAFFGQGTRLTVV.

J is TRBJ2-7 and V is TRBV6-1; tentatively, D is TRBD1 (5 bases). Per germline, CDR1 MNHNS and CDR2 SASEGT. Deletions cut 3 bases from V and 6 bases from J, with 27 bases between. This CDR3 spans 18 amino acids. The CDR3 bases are TGTGCCAGCAGTGAGCCCCCCCATCGGACATCTTCCCCGTTCGAGCAGTACTTC. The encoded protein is CASSEPPHRTSSPFEQYF.

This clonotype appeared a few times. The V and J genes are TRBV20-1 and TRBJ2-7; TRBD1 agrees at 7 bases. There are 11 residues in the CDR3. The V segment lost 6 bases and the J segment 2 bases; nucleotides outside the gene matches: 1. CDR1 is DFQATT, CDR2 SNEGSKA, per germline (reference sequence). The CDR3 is CSAGTAYEQYF. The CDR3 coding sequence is TGCAGTGCCGGGACAGCCTACGAGCAGTACTTC.

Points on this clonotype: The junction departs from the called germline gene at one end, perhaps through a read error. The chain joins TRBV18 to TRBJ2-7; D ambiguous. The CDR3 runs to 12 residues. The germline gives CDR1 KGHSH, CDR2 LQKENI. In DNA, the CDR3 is TGTGCCAGCTCACCACCTGCCGATGTCCTTAACTTC. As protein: CASSPPADVLNF.